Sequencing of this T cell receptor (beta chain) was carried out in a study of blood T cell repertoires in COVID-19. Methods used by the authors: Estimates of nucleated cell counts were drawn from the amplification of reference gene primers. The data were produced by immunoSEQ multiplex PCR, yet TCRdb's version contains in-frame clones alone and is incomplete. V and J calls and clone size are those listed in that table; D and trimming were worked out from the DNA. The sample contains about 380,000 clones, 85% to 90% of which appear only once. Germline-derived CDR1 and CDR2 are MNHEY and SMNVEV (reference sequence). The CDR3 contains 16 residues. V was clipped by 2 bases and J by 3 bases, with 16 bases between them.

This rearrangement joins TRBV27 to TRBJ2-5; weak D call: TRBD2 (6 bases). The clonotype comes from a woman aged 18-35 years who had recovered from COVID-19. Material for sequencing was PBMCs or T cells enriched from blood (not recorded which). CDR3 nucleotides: TGTGCCAGCAGTTTACAGGGTGGAGGGCCAAAAGAGACCCAGTACTTC. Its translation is CASSLQGGGPKETQYF.